The 22 T cell receptor beta chains in this list originate from one sample, sequenced in a study of blood T cell repertoires in COVID-19. Profiled with immunoSEQ multiplex PCR; TCRdb holds only in-frame clones, not every one. The table shows approximately 150,000 clones, with about 80% occurring only once. Sequencing used peripheral blood. The source is a human donor in a cohort sampled during active COVID-19.

This clone was seen more than once but under ten times. The chain is built from TRBV10-1 and TRBJ2-7, with D tentatively TRBD1 (6 bases). The germline V and J ends were trimmed by 7 bases and 2 bases, with 21 bases remaining between them. This CDR3 contains 16 residues. From germline, CDR1 is WNHNN and CDR2 SYGVQD (reference sequence). The CDR3 sequence is CASTLKGDIPPYEQYF. CDR3 bases: TGCGCCAGCACCCTCAAGGGGGACATTCCCCCCTACGAGCAGTACTTC.

The V call is TRBV18, the J call TRBJ1-5; 7 nucleotides match TRBD1. The junction had 4 bases not matched to a gene; V was cut back by 5 bases and J by 3 bases. The CDR3 consists of 14 residues. Germline V gives CDR1 KGHSH, CDR2 LQKENI. DNA of the CDR3: TGTGCCAGCTCAGCAGGGGGAAACAATCAGCCCCAGCATTTT. Its protein product is CASSAGGNNQPQHF.

The chain is built from TRBV28 and TRBJ2-5, with TRBD2 as a possible D gene (7 bases). The CDR3 spans 16 residues. Deletions cut 3 bases from V and 4 bases from J, with 18 bases between. The germline V gene has CDR1 MDHEN and CDR2 SYDVKM. The CDR3 region is CASSFQRRGARETQYF. In nucleotides, the CDR3 is TGTGCCAGCAGTTTCCAGCGTCGGGGGGCACGAGAGACCCAGTACTTC.

This rearrangement joins TRBV7-9 to TRBJ2-7; D might be TRBD2 (6 bases). Per the germline V gene, CDR1 is SEHNR and CDR2 is FQNEAQ (reference sequence). V shed 1 base and J shed 5 bases, with 15 bases lying between them. The CDR3 runs to 15 residues. This CDR3 reads CASSLGPPGSNEQYF. The DNA of the CDR3 is TGTGCCAGCAGCTTAGGACCCCCCGGGAGCAACGAGCAGTACTTC. Filled out from reference TRBV7-9 and TRBJ2-7, the complete variable domain reads DTGVSQNPRHKITKRGQNVTFRCDPISEHNRLYWYRQTLGQGPEFLTYFQNEAQLEKSRLLSDRFSAERPKGSFSTLEIQRTEQGDSAMYLCASSLGPPGSNEQYFGPGTRLTVT.

V is TRBV7-9 and J is TRBJ1-1; no clear D. With 5 bases removed from V and 4 bases from J, the gap between germline ends came to 20 bases. Germline-derived CDR1 and CDR2 are SEHNR and FQNEAQ (reference sequence). This CDR3 contains 16 residues. The CDR3 DNA sequence: TGTGCCAGCAGCCCCTCCCCCCACATGAGGGTCACTGAAGCTTTCTTT. It specifies CASSPSPHMRVTEAFF.

The V and J genes are TRBV19 and TRBJ2-5; D perhaps matches TRBD1 (5 bases). From germline, CDR1 is LNHDA and CDR2 SQIVND (reference sequence). V dropped 2 bases and J dropped 5 bases, with 18 bases sitting between them. The CDR3 has 16 amino acids. DNA for the CDR3: TGTGCCAGTAGTATATCCCATAGGGGATCCGGGGAGACCCAGTACTTC. As protein: CASSISHRGSGETQYF.

This chain uses TRBV19 with TRBJ2-7; TRBD2 matches 9 bases. CDR1 and CDR2 (germline): LNHDA, SQIVND (reference sequence). This CDR3 is 16 amino acids long. Losses at the gene ends were 4 bases for V and 5 bases for J; bases not matched to a gene: 12. CDR3: CASSKVPAGGRDEQYF. As DNA, the CDR3 is TGTGCCAGTAGTAAGGTCCCCGCGGGAGGGCGAGACGAGCAGTACTTC.

This clone was observed at least ten times. The V and J genes are TRBV5-5 and TRBJ1-3; 7 nucleotides agree with TRBD1. CDR3 length: 16 amino acids. Germline CDR1 reads SGHKS; CDR2 reads YYEKEE (reference sequence). The V gene end was trimmed by 4 bases and the J gene end by 1 base; junction bases not matched to a gene: 8. The CDR3 DNA sequence: TGTGCCAGCAGCAGCGAGACAGGGTGGTCTGGAAACACCATATATTTT. Protein product: CASSSETGWSGNTIYF.

The chain employs TRBV28 and TRBJ1-2, with D perhaps TRBD1 (6 bases). In germline, CDR1 is MDHEN, CDR2 SYDVKM. The ends were cut back, 4 bases at V and 5 bases at J, with 17 bases in the middle. The CDR3 consists of 15 residues. CDR3 sequence reads: CASSSNPTGRYGYTF. CDR3 nucleotides: TGTGCCAGCAGTTCGAACCCGACAGGACGATATGGCTACACCTTC.

The chain couples TRBV25-1 to TRBJ2-7; a possible D gene is TRBD2 (5 bases). The CDR3 has 11 residues. The germline V gene encodes CDR1 MGHDK and CDR2 SYGVNS. The V end was cut by 6 bases, the J end by 3 bases, with 6 bases between. The CDR3 DNA follows: TGTGCCAGCAGCGGAGGCTACGAGCAGTACTTC. As protein: CASSGGYEQYF.

The rearrangement uses TRBV5-1 and TRBJ1-5, with D unclear. CDR1 and CDR2 from the germline V gene are SGHRS and YFSETQ. This CDR3 is 15 amino acids long. V gave up 1 base and J gave up 2 bases, with 10 bases separating them. CDR3 DNA sequence: TGCGCCAGCAGCTTGAAAGGAGAGGGCAATCAGCCCCAGCATTTT. Translated, it gives CASSLKGEGNQPQHF.

The sample holds a few counts of this clone. The chain links TRBV3-1 (or the pseudogene TRBV3-2) to TRBJ2-7; D not resolved. The CDR3 has 13 amino acids. Germline V CDR1 and CDR2: LGHDT, YNNKEL (reference sequence). V was trimmed by 1 base and J by 0 bases, leaving 4 bases between them. CDR3 residues: CASSQGSSYEQYF. As DNA, the CDR3 is TGTGCCAGCAGCCAAGGGAGCTCCTACGAGCAGTACTTC.

The CDR3 region is CSVESGTDTQYF. As DNA, the CDR3 is TGCAGCGTTGAATCTGGCACAGATACGCAGTATTTT. The rearrangement joins TRBV29-1 to TRBJ2-3; no clear D. The V end lost 2 bases, the J end lost 1 base, and 4 bases lay between the germline ends. Germline lookup yields CDR1 SQVTM and CDR2 ANQGSEA. The CDR3 contains 12 residues.

The V call is TRBV24-1, the J call TRBJ2-6; TRBD1 aligns across 9 bases. Trimming cost V 4 bases and J 1 base; bases outside gene matches: 4. CDR1 is KGHDR, CDR2 SFDVKD, per germline. There are 17 residues in the CDR3. CDR3: CATSDYGTGSGANVLTF. The CDR3 nucleotides read TGTGCCACCAGTGACTACGGGACAGGGTCTGGGGCCAACGTCCTGACTTTC.

The chain employs TRBV4-3 and TRBJ1-3, with 8 bases lining up with TRBD1. The V and J ends lost 5 bases and 3 bases, in that order; junction bases with no gene match: 6. The CDR3 runs to 15 residues. Per the germline V gene, CDR1 is LGHNA and CDR2 is YSLEER. CDR3 nucleotide sequence: TGCGCCAGCAGCTCCGGACAGGGCGGTGGAAACACCATATATTTT. The encoded protein is CASSSGQGGGNTIYF.

The genes are TRBV3-1 (or the pseudogene TRBV3-2) and TRBJ1-5; D remains ambiguous. The CDR3 contains 14 residues. The V and J ends lost 0 bases and 5 bases respectively, with 8 bases between them. CDR1 and CDR2 from the germline V gene are LGHDT and YNNKEL (reference sequence). The CDR3 loop reads CASSQDPGDQPQHF. In nucleotides, the CDR3 is TGTGCCAGCAGCCAAGATCCCGGAGATCAGCCCCAGCATTTT.

V and J are TRBV6-2 or TRBV6-3 and TRBJ2-7; 10 bases match TRBD2. The CDR3 spans 16 residues. CDR1 and CDR2 (germline): MNHEY, SVGEGT. With V trimmed by 2 bases and J by 2 bases, 6 bases remained unmatched. For the CDR3, the DNA is TGTGCCAGCAGTTACGGGGGGACTAGCGCAGCCTACGAGCAGTACTTC. Protein: CASSYGGTSAAYEQYF.

The chain recombines TRBV6-5 with TRBJ2-1; perhaps TRBD2 as D (6 bases). The germline V gene encodes CDR1 MNHEY and CDR2 SVGAGI. Trimming removed 2 bases from V and 9 bases from J, with 17 bases in between. The CDR3 loop spans 15 amino acids. In DNA form, the CDR3 reads TGTGCCAGCAGTTACACCCCCGGGACTCTCCTTGAGCAGTTCTTC. Encoded protein: CASSYTPGTLLEQFF.

This clone showed up just a few times. This chain connects TRBV9 to TRBJ1-1; D is undetermined. The CDR3 spans 13 residues. Trimming shortened V by 2 bases and J by 0 bases, and 5 bases separated the two germline ends. Germline V CDR1 and CDR2: SGDLS, YYNGEE. The CDR3 is CASSVRMNTEAFF. The CDR3 nucleotides read TGTGCCAGCAGCGTCAGAATGAACACTGAAGCTTTCTTT.

The CDR3 reads CASSRSGLAGADTQYF. The CDR3 nucleotides read TGTGCCAGCAGCCGGTCGGGACTAGCGGGAGCAGATACGCAGTATTTT. The V gene is TRBV5-8, the J gene TRBJ2-3; 14 bases align to TRBD2. CDR1 SGHTS and CDR2 YDEGEE come from the germline V gene. This CDR3 comprises 16 residues. J gave up 4 bases and V 4 bases, and 5 bases lay outside the gene matches. Together with reference TRBV5-8 and TRBJ2-3, the CDR3 gives the full variable domain: EAGVTQSPTHLIKTRGQQATLRCSPISGHTSVYWYQQALGLGLQFLLWYDEGEERNRGNFPPRFSGRQFPNYSSELNVNALELEDSALYLCASSRSGLAGADTQYFGPGTRLTVL.

J is TRBJ1-1 and V is TRBV5-1; D might be TRBD1 (5 bases). V shed 0 bases and J shed 5 bases, with 14 bases lying between them. The CDR3 consists of 15 residues. CDR1 is SGHRS, CDR2 YFSETQ, per germline. Here the CDR3 reads CASSLVQGAVTEAFF. The DNA of the CDR3 is TGCGCCAGCAGCTTGGTTCAGGGCGCTGTGACTGAAGCTTTCTTT.

This clone was recorded once. The rearrangement uses TRBV28 and TRBJ2-1, with D perhaps matching TRBD2 (6 bases). The CDR3 length is 16 residues. Trimming removed 3 bases from V and 1 base from J, with 13 bases in between. CDR1 MDHEN and CDR2 SYDVKM come from the germline V gene. The CDR3 DNA reads TGTGCCAGCAGTTTGCAGGGACTTCCTTCCTACAATGAGCAGTTCTTC. It encodes CASSLQGLPSYNEQFF. The variable domain in full, completed from reference TRBV28 and TRBJ2-1, reads DVKVTQSSRYLVKRTGEKVFLECVQDMDHENMFWYRQDPGLGLRLIYFSYDVKMKEKGDIPEGYSVSREKKERFSLILESASTNQTSMYLCASSLQGLPSYNEQFFGPGTRLTVL.